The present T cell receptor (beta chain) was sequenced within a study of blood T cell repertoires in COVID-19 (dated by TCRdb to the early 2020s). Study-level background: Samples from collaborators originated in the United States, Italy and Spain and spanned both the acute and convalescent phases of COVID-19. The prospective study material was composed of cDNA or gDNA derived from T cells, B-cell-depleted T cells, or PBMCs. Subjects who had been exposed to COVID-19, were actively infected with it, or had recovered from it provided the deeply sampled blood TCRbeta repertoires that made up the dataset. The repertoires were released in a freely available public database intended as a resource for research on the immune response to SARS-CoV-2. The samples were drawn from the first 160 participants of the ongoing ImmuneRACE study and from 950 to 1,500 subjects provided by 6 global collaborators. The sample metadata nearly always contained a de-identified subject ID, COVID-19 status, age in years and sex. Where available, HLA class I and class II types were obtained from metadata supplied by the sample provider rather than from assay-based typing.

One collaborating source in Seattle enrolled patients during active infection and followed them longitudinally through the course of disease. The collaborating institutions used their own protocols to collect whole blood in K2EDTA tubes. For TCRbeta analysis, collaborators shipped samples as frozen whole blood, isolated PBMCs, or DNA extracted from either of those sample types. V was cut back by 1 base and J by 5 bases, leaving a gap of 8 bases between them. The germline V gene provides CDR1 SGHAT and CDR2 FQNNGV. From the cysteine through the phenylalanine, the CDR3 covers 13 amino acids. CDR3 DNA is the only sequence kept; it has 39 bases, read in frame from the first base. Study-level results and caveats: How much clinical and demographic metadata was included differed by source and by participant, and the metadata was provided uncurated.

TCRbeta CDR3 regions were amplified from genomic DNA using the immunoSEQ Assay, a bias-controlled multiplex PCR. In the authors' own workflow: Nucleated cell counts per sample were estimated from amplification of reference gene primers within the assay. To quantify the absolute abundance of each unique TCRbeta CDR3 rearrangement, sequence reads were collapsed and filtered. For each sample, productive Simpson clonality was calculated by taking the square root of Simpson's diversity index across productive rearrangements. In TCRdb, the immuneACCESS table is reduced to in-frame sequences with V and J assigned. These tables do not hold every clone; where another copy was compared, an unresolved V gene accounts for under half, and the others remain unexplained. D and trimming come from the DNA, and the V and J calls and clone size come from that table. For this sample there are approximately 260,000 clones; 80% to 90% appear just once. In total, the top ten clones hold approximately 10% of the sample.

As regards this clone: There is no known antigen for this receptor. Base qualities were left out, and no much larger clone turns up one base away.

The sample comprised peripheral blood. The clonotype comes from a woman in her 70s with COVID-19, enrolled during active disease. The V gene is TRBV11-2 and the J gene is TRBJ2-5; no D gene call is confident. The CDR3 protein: CASSLARYETQYF. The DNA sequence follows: TGTGCCAGCAGCTTAGCTAGGTACGAGACCCAGTACTTC.